The 13 T cell receptor beta chains reported below all come from one sample, sequenced in a study of shared clonotypes between healthy human individuals. Sequencing was performed with immunoSEQ multiplex PCR; in TCRdb, only in-frame clones are kept and a portion is missing. Counted here are under 1,100,000 clones, approximately 70% occurring once; the ten biggest clones make up approximately 1.5%. Specimen: memory CD4+ T cells sorted from blood. Subset reported: CD45RA-negative fraction. Every receptor here comes from a man aged 18 to 29 in good health.

This clone has only a few counts. The J gene is TRBJ1-5, the V gene TRBV15; D ambiguous. Germline values: CDR1 LNHNV, CDR2 YYDKDF (reference sequence). There are 13 residues in the CDR3. V lost 3 bases and J 6 bases, leaving 9 bases between the germline ends. The chain's CDR3 is CATSSTTIQPQHF. The CDR3 bases are TGTGCCACCAGCAGTACGACGATTCAGCCCCAGCATTTT. Supplemented by reference TRBV15 and TRBJ1-5, the full variable domain reads DAMVIQNPRYQVTQFGKPVTLSCSQTLNHNVMYWYQQKSSQAPKLLFHYYDKDFNNEADTPDNFQSRRPNTSFCFLDIRSPGLGDTAMYLCATSSTTIQPQHFGDGTRLSIL.

The chain joins TRBV14 to TRBJ1-2; 7 bases line up with TRBD1. The trim removed 1 base at V and 4 bases at J, leaving 3 bases unmatched. From germline, CDR1 is SGHDN and CDR2 FVKESK. The CDR3 covers 14 residues. The CDR3 region has the DNA TGTGCCAGCAGCCAAGTAACAGGGGCCTATGGCTACACCTTC. Translated, it gives CASSQVTGAYGYTF. Full variable domain (missing parts from reference TRBV14 and TRBJ1-2): EAGVTQFPSHSVIEKGQTVTLRCDPISGHDNLYWYRRVMGKEIKFLLHFVKESKQDESGMPNNRFLAERTGGTYSTLKVQPAELEDSGVYFCASSQVTGAYGYTFGSGTRLTVV.

This chain connects TRBV5-6 to TRBJ1-4; D may be TRBD1 (5 bases). With 2 bases removed from V and 4 bases from J, the gap between germline ends came to 12 bases. Germline lookup yields CDR1 SGHDT and CDR2 YYEEEE. This CDR3 has 15 residues. Here the CDR3 reads CASSLVRRVNEKLFF. The CDR3 coding sequence is TGTGCCAGCAGCTTAGTCCGCAGGGTTAATGAAAAACTGTTTTTT.

V gene TRBV19 combines with J gene TRBJ2-2, with D perhaps TRBD1 (6 bases). The CDR3 length is 13 residues. The germline V and J ends were trimmed by 10 bases and 1 base, with 10 bases remaining between them. Germline V gene sequence: CDR1 LNHDA, CDR2 SQIVND (reference sequence). CDR3 amino acids: CAISDRNTGELFF. The CDR3 bases are TGTGCCATCTCGGACAGGAACACCGGGGAGCTGTTTTTT.

The rearrangement joins TRBV18 to TRBJ2-7, with TRBD2 matching 8 bases. Germline V CDR1 and CDR2: KGHSH, LQKENI. There are 18 residues in the CDR3. Germline trimming cut 8 bases from V and 5 bases from J; bases unmatched to any gene: 23. The CDR3 nucleotides are TGTGCCAGCACCGCCGGGTTAGCGGGAACTCTAATTCCCCACGAGCAGTACTTC. The encoded protein is CASTAGLAGTLIPHEQYF.

The chain uses TRBV6-5 and TRBJ2-5; possible D gene TRBD1, 5 bases. The CDR3 has 14 amino acids. Germline V gives CDR1 MNHEY, CDR2 SVGAGI. Deletions cut 1 base from V and 4 bases from J, with 10 bases between. CDR3: CASSYFSTAETQYF. For the CDR3, the DNA is TGTGCCAGCAGTTACTTCTCGACAGCAGAGACCCAGTACTTC.

As concerns this clone: Other DNA sequences within the sample encode an identical CDR3. The chain is built from TRBV9 and TRBJ2-3, with 10 nucleotides matching TRBD2. J lost 2 bases, V lost 0 bases, and 3 bases had no gene match. Germline assignment: CDR1 SGDLS and CDR2 YYNGEE. The CDR3 is made up of 16 amino acids. CDR3 protein: CASSVGLAGVTDTQYF. Here the CDR3 DNA reads TGTGCCAGCAGCGTAGGTCTAGCGGGGGTCACAGATACGCAGTATTTT.

The V gene is TRBV4-2, the J gene TRBJ2-1; 7 positions match TRBD2. V was clipped by 4 bases and J by 4 bases; unmatched bases: 7. The CDR3 is 15 residues long. Germline V gene data show CDR1 as LGHNA and CDR2 as YNFKEQ. CDR3 amino acids: CASSPLTRGYNEQFF. CDR3 nucleotide sequence: TGTGCCAGCAGCCCCCTAACGCGGGGGTACAATGAGCAGTTCTTC.

This clone was seen a few times. The chain recombines TRBV28 with TRBJ1-6; no firm D call. Germline lookup yields CDR1 MDHEN and CDR2 SYDVKM. CDR3 length: 11 amino acids. Trimming took 3 bases from V and 12 from J, leaving 6 bases between them. The CDR3 sequence is CASSFSEPLHF. The DNA for the CDR3 is TGTGCCAGCAGTTTTTCCGAACCCCTCCACTTT.

V gene TRBV10-3 combines with J gene TRBJ1-6; no clear D gene. The V end was cut by 6 bases, the J end by 7 bases, with 7 bases between. The germline V gene has CDR1 ENHRY and CDR2 SYGVKD. The CDR3 is 12 residues long. CDR3 sequence (DNA): TGTGCCATCAGGGCTCAAAATTCACCCCTCCACTTT. It translates to CAIRAQNSPLHF.

This clone was counted between two and nine times. The rearrangement links TRBV11-2 to TRBJ1-2, with a tentative D call TRBD1 (6 bases). Trimming pared 4 bases from V and 4 bases from J, leaving 10 bases between. Germline CDR1 is SGHAT and CDR2 is FQNNGV. The CDR3 is 13 residues long. The CDR3 nucleotides are TGTGCCAGCAGCTCCCTACAGGGCTATGGCTACACCTTC. Translation gives CASSSLQGYGYTF.

In this sample, this clone turned up once. The chain has TRBV5-5 and TRBJ1-2; a possible D gene is TRBD1 (6 bases). The CDR3 is 14 residues long. V dropped 0 bases and J dropped 4 bases, with 10 bases sitting between them. CDR1 and CDR2 (germline): SGHKS, YYEKEE (reference sequence). Here the CDR3 reads CASSLGTAGYGYTF. The CDR3 DNA follows: TGTGCCAGCAGCTTGGGGACAGCTGGCTATGGCTACACCTTC.

The J gene is TRBJ2-3, the V gene TRBV27; TRBD1 is a possible D gene (5 bases). Per the germline V gene, CDR1 is MNHEY and CDR2 is SMNVEV (reference sequence). Deletions cut 0 bases from V and 5 bases from J, with 12 bases between. The CDR3 consists of 15 residues. The CDR3 protein is CASSLSGVFGDTQYF. Here the CDR3 DNA reads TGTGCCAGCAGTTTATCAGGGGTTTTCGGAGATACGCAGTATTTT.